Given below is one T cell receptor (beta chain) in context. Its antigen is as yet unknown. Since a much larger clone is just one base distant, this may be a read error. There are 15 residues in the CDR3. The data are from a study of T cells after yellow fever vaccination. In making TCR cDNA, 5'RACE template switching added a universal primer site and UMIs to it. In TCRdb, the 5' RACE reads were re-called with MiXCR into one record per CDR3 protein. This sample carries around 110,000 distinct CDR3 sequences, around 8% of them seen once, and the ten largest clones take 25%. Study conclusions and caveats: FACS-sorted repertoires could contain abundant clonotypes contaminating from the bulk population. In post-booster samples, most primary-vaccination clones reappeared (about 95% CD4, approximately 91% CD8). Peaking faster, on day 5 versus 15, the secondary response was nonetheless weaker.

The chain employs TRBV21-1 and TRBJ1-2. TRBV21-1 is marked as a pseudogene. This material consisted of CD8+ T cells sorted from PBMCs, taken 45 days after the yellow fever booster vaccination. This TCR was recovered from a man younger than 45 who received the YFV17D yellow fever vaccine. The DNA for the CDR3 is TGTACCAGCAGCAAAGGAGTACCCCGCTGCTATGGCTACACCTTC. It is translated as CTSSKGVPRCYGYTF.